A selection of T cell receptor beta chains follows, all from one sample in a study of blood T cells in healthy people across ages. TCRdb independently ran MiXCR on the 5' RACE reads; one entry per CDR3 protein. Seen here are about 2 million distinct CDR3 sequences, about 50% observed once, and the top ten hold about 2.1%. Sequenced: blood. The receptor set was obtained from a woman aged 40 to 55 in good health. CDR3s include the opening cysteine and the closing phenylalanine or tryptophan. The D gene is left open where the match is weak. Clone size is given for some rows only: seen once, a few or many times, or a class if the clone is expanded.

D	J	V	size	DNA	CDR3
TRBD2	TRBJ2-3	TRBV29-1	NA	TGCAGCGTCCCTGGGACTAGCGGGGGATCAGATACGCAGTATTTT	CSVPGTSGGSDTQYF
NA	TRBJ2-4	TRBV20-1	few	TGCAGTGCCGGACATCCCGGGGTGCAGTACTTC	CSAGHPGVQYF
NA	TRBJ1-2	TRBV12-3/TRBV12-4	NA	TGTGCCAGCAGTTTGTTAAACAGGGAAGAAAACTATGGCTACACCTTC	CASSLLNREENYGYTF
NA	TRBJ2-7	TRBV7-2	many	TGTGCCAGCAGCTTAGAGGTGGGTCCAGTATACGAGCAGTACTTC	CASSLEVGPVYEQYF
NA	TRBJ2-5	TRBV4-2	few	TGTGCCAGCAGCCAAGAAGCGAGGGGAAGACAGACCCAGTACTTC	CASSQEARGRQTQYF
NA	TRBJ1-1	TRBV6-1	NA	TGTGCCAGCAGTGAAGGGGAGGGGGGGCTAAACACTGAAGCTTTCTTT	CASSEGEGGLNTEAFF
NA	TRBJ2-1	TRBV20-1	NA	TGCAGTGCTAGAGTGGGGGCCCATCGCTCCTACAATGAGCAGTTCTTC	CSARVGAHRSYNEQFF
TRBD2	TRBJ2-1	TRBV12-3/TRBV12-4	NA	TGTGCCAGCTCCGCCCGGCCGGGGGGGGCCAATGAGCAGTTCTTC	CASSARPGGANEQFF
TRBD2	TRBJ2-3	TRBV18	many	TGTGCCAGCAGTTCGACTAGCGGGGGCACAGATACGCAGTATTTT	CASSSTSGGTDTQYF
NA	TRBJ2-2	TRBV6-2/TRBV6-3	NA	TGTGCCAGCAAATTTAACTCACTTAGGGCGAGCACCGGGGAGCTGTTTTTT	CASKFNSLRASTGELFF
NA	TRBJ2-3	TRBV7-9	NA	TGTGCCAGCCGCCCGGTAGGCACAGATACGCAGTATTTT	CASRPVGTDTQYF
TRBD1	TRBJ1-4	TRBV20-1	NA	TGCGGTGCTAGATCACCGGGTCCGGGACAGCTGTTTTTT	CGARSPGPGQLFF
TRBD2	TRBJ2-3	TRBV5-1	NA	TGCGCCAGCAGCTTTACAGCGGGGGGCTCGGATACGCAGTATTTT	CASSFTAGGSDTQYF
NA	TRBJ2-1	TRBV6-2/TRBV6-3	few	TGTGCCAGCAGTTACCTCCGGGTCAATGAGCAGTTCTTC	CASSYLRVNEQFF